These 2 T cell receptor beta chains were all obtained from the same sample, sequenced in a study of blood T cell repertoires in COVID-19. The protocol was immunoSEQ multiplex PCR, while the TCRdb copy is restricted to in-frame clones and leaves out a portion. Among 130,000 to 150,000 clones listed, under 90% were seen once. Sample: peripheral blood. The receptor set was obtained from a human donor in a cohort sampled during active COVID-19.

The J gene is TRBJ1-2, the V gene TRBV28, with TRBD1 as a possible D gene (6 bases). Germline CDR1 and CDR2: MDHEN and SYDVKM. This CDR3 region has 18 residues. V was trimmed by 2 bases and J by 7 bases, leaving 26 bases between them. CDR3 sequence (DNA): TGTGCCAGCAGTTTAATGGGGTCTGGGACAATTATTTCACGTGGCTACACCTTC. It encodes CASSLMGSGTIISRGYTF.

The chain recombines TRBV28 with TRBJ1-5; D not certain. Deletions cut 7 bases from V and 6 bases from J, with 10 bases between. CDR1 MDHEN and CDR2 SYDVKM come from the germline V gene. The CDR3 is 12 amino acids. Here the CDR3 DNA reads TGTGCCAGCACCACTCCCGGTCAGCCCCAGCATTTT. Its protein is CASTTPGQPQHF. Based on the CDR3 plus reference TRBV28 and TRBJ1-5, the full variable domain is DVKVTQSSRYLVKRTGEKVFLECVQDMDHENMFWYRQDPGLGLRLIYFSYDVKMKEKGDIPEGYSVSREKKERFSLILESASTNQTSMYLCASTTPGQPQHFGDGTRLSIL.